The 9 T cell receptor beta chains presented below share a single source sample, sequenced in a study of T-cell memory formation after mild COVID-19. TCRdb itself ran the 5' RACE reads through MiXCR, one entry per CDR3 protein. The profile covers 60,000 to 65,000 distinct CDR3 sequences, with about a tenth appearing a single time and around 1.2% taken by the ten largest. The sequencing input was PBMCs or a T cell subset sorted from them (not recorded which). The receptors come from a man younger than 30 who had mild COVID-19 (a few samples of this study predate the infection). Cell type and time point are not known.

This clonotype has more than one count but fewer than ten. The rearrangement uses TRBV7-9 and TRBJ1-1, with a possible D match to TRBD1 (5 bases). V was cut by 1 base and J by 8 bases, with 11 bases left in between. CDR1 SEHNR and CDR2 FQNEAQ come from the germline V gene (reference sequence). This CDR3 is built from 13 residues. In DNA, the CDR3 is TGTGCCAGCAGCTTAGAAGGGGCAACCGAAGCTTTCTTT. It yields the protein CASSLEGATEAFF.

This sequence joins TRBV10-1 and TRBJ2-3; D is perhaps TRBD2 (7 bases). From germline, CDR1 is WNHNN and CDR2 SYGVQD (reference sequence). The germline V and J ends were trimmed by 7 bases and 2 bases, with 19 bases remaining between them. The CDR3 covers 16 residues. CDR3 region: CASNSGGSTDTDTQYF. CDR3 nucleotide sequence: TGCGCCAGCAACTCGGGGGGCAGTACCGACACAGATACGCAGTATTTT.

V gene TRBV20-1 combines with J gene TRBJ2-7, with 11 nucleotides matching TRBD2. The CDR3 is made up of 14 amino acids. The trim removed 6 bases at V and 2 bases at J, leaving 6 bases unmatched. Germline V gene sequence: CDR1 DFQATT, CDR2 SNEGSKA (reference sequence). CDR3 amino acids: CSAPRLAGTYEQYF. The CDR3 DNA follows: TGCAGTGCGCCGAGACTAGCGGGGACCTACGAGCAGTACTTC.

This clonotype occurred many times. The chain has TRBV7-2 and TRBJ2-5, with D perhaps given as TRBD1 or TRBD2 (6 bases each). The CDR3 runs 15 residues. Trimming took 5 bases from V and 4 from J, leaving 17 bases between them. Germline assignment: CDR1 SGHTA and CDR2 FQGNSA. The CDR3 reads CASSNSEGGSETQYF. CDR3 in DNA: TGTGCCAGCAGCAATAGCGAGGGGGGCTCAGAGACCCAGTACTTC.

This clonotype was seen a few times. The chain carries TRBV3-1 and TRBJ1-2; the D is unclear. The V end was cut by 4 bases, the J end by 0 bases, with 15 bases between. Germline CDR1 is LGHDT and CDR2 is YNNKEL (reference sequence). This CDR3 region has 16 residues. The CDR3: CASSRYNGEANYGYTF. The CDR3 nucleotides read TGTGCCAGCAGCCGATACAACGGGGAAGCTAACTATGGCTACACCTTC.

The CDR3 reads CASSSQLAGYNEQFF. The DNA for the CDR3 is TGTGCCAGCAGTTCTCAACTAGCGGGTTACAATGAGCAGTTCTTC. The V and J genes are TRBV12-3 or TRBV12-4 and TRBJ2-1; 9 nucleotides align to TRBD2. V shed 4 bases, J shed 4 bases, and the junction held 5 bases outside the gene matches. This CDR3 comprises 15 residues.

The gene calls are TRBV7-3 and TRBJ2-2, with TRBD1 identical over 7 bases. CDR1 and CDR2 from the germline V gene are SGHTA and FQGTGA. Trimming cost V 5 bases and J 4 bases; bases outside gene matches: 4. The CDR3 extends over 14 amino acids. This CDR3 reads CASSDGQVTGELFF. The CDR3 DNA is TGTGCCAGCAGCGACGGACAGGTCACCGGGGAGCTGTTTTTT.

The V call is TRBV9, the J call TRBJ1-1; maybe TRBD1 (6 bases). Germline V gene sequence: CDR1 SGDLS, CDR2 YYNGEE. Trimming left V 0 bases short and J 4 bases short, with 13 bases between. This CDR3 has 15 amino acids. The CDR3: CASSVGSQGSTEAFF. Here the CDR3 DNA reads TGTGCCAGCAGCGTAGGGTCTCAGGGGAGCACTGAAGCTTTCTTT.

The table lists this clonotype with a few counts. The V call is TRBV13, the J call TRBJ2-1; TRBD1 aligns across 8 bases. Trimming cost V 4 bases and J 6 bases; bases outside gene matches: 8. The CDR3 runs to 15 residues. Germline CDR1 and CDR2: PRHDT and FYEKMQ (reference sequence). The CDR3 loop is CASSSQGARGNEQFF. The DNA of the CDR3 is TGTGCCAGCAGCTCTCAGGGGGCGCGGGGCAATGAGCAGTTCTTC.